Listed below are T cell receptor beta chains from one sample, sequenced in a study of T cells in Graves' hyperthyroidism and ophthalmopathy. TCRdb reprocessed the multiplex PCR reads via MiXCR and lists one record per CDR3 protein. This table holds under 350,000 distinct CDR3 sequences, approximately 15% found once. Sequenced: blood. Source of these receptors: an older woman with Graves' ophthalmopathy. Each CDR3 is given with its conserved first and last residue. A D gene is named only where the DNA matches it firmly. The listing skips clone size in some rows; elsewhere it reads once, few, many or a size class.

j_call	cdr3_length	clone_size	v_call	d_call	cdr3_aa	cdr3_nt
TRBJ1-6	16	many	TRBV27	-	CASRQSVSSYNSPLHF	TGTGCCAGTAGACAGAGCGTAAGCTCCTATAATTCACCCCTCCACTTT
TRBJ2-5	14	few	TRBV12-3/TRBV12-4	-	CASSSEGPQETQYF	TGTGCCAGCAGTTCAGAGGGGCCTCAAGAGACCCAGTACTTC
TRBJ1-3	15	-	TRBV6-2/TRBV6-3	TRBD1	CASAEDRASGNTIYF	TGTGCCAGTGCGGAAGACAGGGCCTCTGGAAACACCATATATTTT
TRBJ2-7	16	-	TRBV5-6	TRBD2	CASSLGISGSSYEQYF	TGTGCCAGCAGCTTGGGAATTAGCGGGAGCTCCTACGAGCAGTACTTC
TRBJ2-1	15	many	TRBV3-1	TRBD1	CASSRDRGPYNEQFF	TGTGCCAGCAGCCGGGACAGGGGGCCCTACAATGAGCAGTTCTTC
TRBJ2-1	16	-	TRBV20-1	TRBD2	CSAGISGASSYNEQFF	TGCAGTGCTGGCATTAGCGGGGCCAGCTCCTACAATGAGCAGTTCTTC
TRBJ2-7	11	-	TRBV20-1	-	CSADDTYEQYF	TGCAGTGCTGATGATACCTACGAGCAGTACTTC
TRBJ2-1	17	-	TRBV5-8	TRBD1	CASSTTGEWGSYNEQFF	TGTGCCAGCAGCACGACAGGGGAGTGGGGCTCCTACAATGAGCAGTTCTTC
TRBJ2-3	15	many	TRBV5-1	TRBD2	CASSSVAGEHTTQYF	TGCGCCAGCAGCTCAGTAGCGGGAGAGCATACTACGCAGTATTTT
TRBJ2-1	15	many	TRBV6-2/TRBV6-3	-	CASSYQAGSYNEQFF	TGTGCCAGCAGTTATCAGGCAGGGTCGTACAATGAGCAGTTCTTC
TRBJ1-1	13	many	TRBV18	-	CASSLQGSAEAFF	TGTGCCAGCTCACTCCAGGGTTCTGCTGAAGCTTTCTTT
TRBJ2-7	13	-	TRBV27	-	CASSFGPRWEQYF	TGTGCCAGCAGTTTCGGGCCAAGATGGGAGCAGTACTTC
TRBJ2-7	17	-	TRBV20-1	-	CSARVLGGEGAGYEQYF	TGCAGTGCTAGAGTACTTGGTGGTGAGGGAGCAGGCTACGAGCAGTACTTC
TRBJ2-7	16	few	TRBV6-2/TRBV6-3	TRBD2	CASSRIGTSGSYEQYF	TGTGCCAGCAGCAGGATCGGGACTAGCGGGAGCTACGAGCAGTACTTC
TRBJ2-1	17	-	TRBV10-3	TRBD2	CAIGGSLLSGGASEQFF	TGTGCCATCGGTGGTAGTCTGCTAAGCGGGGGGGCCAGCGAGCAGTTCTTC
TRBJ1-2	14	-	TRBV18	-	CASSPPLPNYGYTF	TGTGCCAGCTCACCACCGTTACCTAACTATGGCTACACCTTC
TRBJ2-7	14	many	TRBV2	-	CASSAEGLSYEQYF	TGTGCCAGCAGCGCGGAGGGGCTCTCCTACGAGCAGTACTTC
TRBJ2-4	15	-	TRBV4-1	-	CASSHAGLTKNIQYF	TGCGCCAGCAGCCATGCAGGACTAACCAAAAACATTCAGTACTTC
TRBJ1-6	16	few	TRBV11-2	-	CASSLGPSSYNSPLHF	TGTGCCAGCAGCTTAGGTCCAAGCTCCTATAATTCACCCCTCCACTTT
TRBJ1-4	17	-	TRBV5-4	TRBD1	CASRRRGQGGGKEKLFF	TGTGCCAGCAGGCGGAGGGGACAGGGCGGGGGGAAAGAAAAACTGTTTTTT
TRBJ2-5	15	many	TRBV20-1	TRBD1	CSARGTGEPQETQYF	TGCAGTGCTAGAGGGACAGGCGAACCCCAAGAGACCCAGTACTTC
TRBJ1-2	17	-	TRBV4-3	-	CASSQDLRGASNYGYTF	TGCGCCAGCAGCCAAGATTTGAGGGGGGCTTCCAACTATGGCTACACCTTC
TRBJ2-7	13	few	TRBV29-1	-	CSVGRNGPYEQYF	TGCAGCGTTGGTCGTAACGGACCCTACGAGCAGTACTTC
TRBJ2-3	15	many	TRBV20-1	-	CSAIWDPGRTDTQYF	TGCAGTGCTATTTGGGACCCGGGTCGCACAGATACGCAGTATTTT
TRBJ1-5	16	once	TRBV19	-	CASSITLKRLNQPQHF	TGTGCCAGTAGTATAACCCTTAAAAGACTCAATCAGCCCCAGCATTTT
TRBJ1-2	13	many	TRBV10-3	-	CAISEDGNYGYTF	TGTGCCATCAGTGAAGACGGTAACTATGGCTACACCTTC
TRBJ2-1	12	few	TRBV19	-	CASSIGRVEQFF	TGTGCCAGTAGTATAGGGCGGGTCGAGCAGTTCTTC